The 7 T cell receptor beta chains given below trace back to one sample, sequenced in a study of blood T cell repertoires in COVID-19. TCRdb keeps only in-frame clones here, not all; method: immunoSEQ multiplex PCR. The top ten clones hold around 3.4% of a sample with 110,000 to 150,000 clones, 80% of them seen once. Specimen: peripheral blood. The receptors derive from a man in his 70s who had recovered from COVID-19.

The chain couples TRBV9 to TRBJ1-5; D gene unclear. Trimming took 0 bases from V and 7 from J, leaving 17 bases between them. The CDR3 loop spans 16 amino acids. Germline-derived CDR1 and CDR2 are SGDLS and YYNGEE. The CDR3 loop is CASSVGVGSDKQPQHF. CDR3 DNA: TGTGCCAGCAGCGTAGGGGTAGGGAGCGATAAACAGCCCCAGCATTTT.

A single count supports this clone. The J gene is TRBJ1-2, the V gene TRBV10-3, with 7 bases lining up with TRBD1. CDR1 is ENHRY, CDR2 SYGVKD, per germline. V lost 0 bases and J lost 2; bases outside the gene matches: 3. The CDR3 covers 15 residues. DNA of the CDR3: TGTGCCATCAGTGAGTCGACAGGGCAAAACTATGGCTACACCTTC. Its protein is CAISESTGQNYGYTF.

The V and J genes are TRBV2 and TRBJ1-4; D ambiguous. The V end was cut by 2 bases, the J end by 5 bases, with 3 bases between. The CDR3 spans 12 residues. CDR1 is SNHLY, CDR2 FYNNEI, per germline. The CDR3 DNA is TGTGCCAGCAGTGAACAAAATGAAAAACTGTTTTTT. It specifies CASSEQNEKLFF.

The rearrangement uses TRBV30 and TRBJ2-2, with 9 bases that match TRBD2. V gave up 0 bases and J gave up 6 bases; unmatched junction bases: 5. Looked up from germline, CDR1 is GTSNPN and CDR2 is SVGIG (reference sequence). The CDR3 length is 15 residues. CDR3 DNA sequence: TGTGCCTGGAGTGTAATAGCGGGAGTCGCCGGGGAGCTGTTTTTT. Translating gives CAWSVIAGVAGELFF.

The chain links TRBV30 to TRBJ2-3; 8 bases line up with TRBD2. Looked up from germline, CDR1 is GTSNPN and CDR2 is SVGIG (reference sequence). There are 14 residues in the CDR3. Trimming cost V 7 bases and J 5 bases; bases outside gene matches: 11. CDR3 residues: CASGGLGPGDTQYF. In DNA form, the CDR3 reads TGTGCCTCGGGAGGGCTAGGCCCCGGAGATACGCAGTATTTT.

A few counts support this clone. V gene TRBV6-6 combines with J gene TRBJ1-2, with D hard to call. Germline CDR1 and CDR2: MNHNY and SVGAGI (reference sequence). V lost 2 bases and J 2 bases, leaving 12 bases between the germline ends. The CDR3 covers 15 residues. The CDR3 DNA reads as TGTGCCAGCAGTTACGGGTCAACTACGAACTATGGCTACACCTTC. Encoded protein: CASSYGSTTNYGYTF.

The chain recombines TRBV5-5 with TRBJ2-7; D is unclear. The V and J ends lost 0 bases and 7 bases respectively, with 14 bases between them. In germline, CDR1 is SGHKS, CDR2 YYEKEE (reference sequence). CDR3 length: 14 residues. The CDR3: CASSLGASSGEQYF. The CDR3 region has the DNA TGTGCCAGCAGCTTGGGAGCGAGCTCTGGGGAGCAGTACTTC.